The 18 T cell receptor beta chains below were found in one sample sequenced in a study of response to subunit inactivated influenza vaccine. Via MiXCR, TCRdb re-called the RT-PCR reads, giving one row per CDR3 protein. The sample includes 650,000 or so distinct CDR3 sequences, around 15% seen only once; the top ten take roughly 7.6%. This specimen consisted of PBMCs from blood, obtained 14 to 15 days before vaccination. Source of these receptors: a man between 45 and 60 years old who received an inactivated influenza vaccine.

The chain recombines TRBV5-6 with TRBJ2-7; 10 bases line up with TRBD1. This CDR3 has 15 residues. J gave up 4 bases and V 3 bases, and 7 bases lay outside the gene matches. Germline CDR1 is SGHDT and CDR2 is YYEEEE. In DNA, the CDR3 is TGTGCCAGCAGCTCACTGACAGGGGGCTTGTACGAGCAGTACTTC. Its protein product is CASSSLTGGLYEQYF. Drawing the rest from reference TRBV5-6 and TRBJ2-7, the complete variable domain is DAGVTQSPTHLIKTRGQQVTLRCSPKSGHDTVSWYQQALGQGPQFIFQYYEEEERQRGNFPDRFSGHQFPNYSSELNVNALLLGDSALYLCASSSLTGGLYEQYFGPGTRLTVT.

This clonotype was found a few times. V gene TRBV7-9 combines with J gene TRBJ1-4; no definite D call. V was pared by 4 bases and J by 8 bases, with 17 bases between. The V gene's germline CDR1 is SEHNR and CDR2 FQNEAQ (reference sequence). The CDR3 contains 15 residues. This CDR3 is CASSSTDTQTEKLFF. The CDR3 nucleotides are TGTGCCAGCAGCTCAACAGACACCCAGACGGAAAAACTGTTTTTT.

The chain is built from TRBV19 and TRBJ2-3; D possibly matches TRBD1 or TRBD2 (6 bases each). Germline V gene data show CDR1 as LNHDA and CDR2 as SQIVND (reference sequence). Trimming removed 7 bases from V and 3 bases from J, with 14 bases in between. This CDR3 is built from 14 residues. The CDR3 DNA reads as TGTGCCAGTACCCCACGGAGGGGGACAGATACGCAGTATTTT. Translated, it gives CASTPRRGTDTQYF.

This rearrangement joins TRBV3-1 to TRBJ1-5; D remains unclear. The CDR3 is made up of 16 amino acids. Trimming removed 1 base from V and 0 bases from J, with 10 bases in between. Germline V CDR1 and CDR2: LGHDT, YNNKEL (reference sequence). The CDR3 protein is CASSQGGGDSNQPQHF. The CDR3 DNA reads TGTGCCAGCAGCCAAGGTGGTGGTGATAGCAATCAGCCCCAGCATTTT.

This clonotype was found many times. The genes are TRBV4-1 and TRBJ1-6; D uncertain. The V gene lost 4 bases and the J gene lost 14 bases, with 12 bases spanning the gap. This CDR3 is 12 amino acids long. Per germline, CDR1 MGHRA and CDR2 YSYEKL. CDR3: CASSPTIGSLHF. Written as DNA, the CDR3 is TGCGCCAGCAGCCCCACTATCGGGTCCCTCCACTTT.

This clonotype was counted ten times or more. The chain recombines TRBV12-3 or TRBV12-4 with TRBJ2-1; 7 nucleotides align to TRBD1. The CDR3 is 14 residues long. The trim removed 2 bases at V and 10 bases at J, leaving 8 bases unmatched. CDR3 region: CASSLPGRGSEQFF. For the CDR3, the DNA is TGTGCCAGCAGTTTACCTGGCAGGGGGTCCGAGCAGTTCTTC.

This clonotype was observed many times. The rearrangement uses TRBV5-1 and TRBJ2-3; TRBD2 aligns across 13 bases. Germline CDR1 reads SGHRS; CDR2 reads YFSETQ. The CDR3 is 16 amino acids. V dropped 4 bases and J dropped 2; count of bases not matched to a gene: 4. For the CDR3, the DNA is TGCGCCAGCAGCCCAGGGACTAGCGGGACCACAGATACGCAGTATTTT. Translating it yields CASSPGTSGTTDTQYF.

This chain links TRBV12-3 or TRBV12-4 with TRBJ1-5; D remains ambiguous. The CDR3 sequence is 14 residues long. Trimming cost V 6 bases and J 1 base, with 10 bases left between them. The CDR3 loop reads CASSTVKSNQPQHF. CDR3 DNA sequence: TGTGCCAGCAGCACGGTGAAAAGCAATCAGCCCCAGCATTTT.

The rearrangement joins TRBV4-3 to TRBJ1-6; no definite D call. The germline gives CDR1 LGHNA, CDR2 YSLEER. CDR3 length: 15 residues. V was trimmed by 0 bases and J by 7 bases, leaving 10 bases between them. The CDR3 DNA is TGCGCCAGCAGCCAAGAGTGGGGTGTAAATTCACCCCTCCACTTT. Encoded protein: CASSQEWGVNSPLHF.

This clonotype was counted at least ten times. The CDR3 reads CASSRGQNEQYF. CDR3 in DNA: TGTGCCAGCAGTAGAGGACAGAACGAGCAGTACTTC. The genes are TRBV6-2 or TRBV6-3 and TRBJ2-7; D may be TRBD1 (6 bases). The germline CDR1 and CDR2 sequences are MNHEY and SVGEGT. The CDR3 is 12 residues long. V was cut by 5 bases and J by 5 bases, with 10 bases left in between.

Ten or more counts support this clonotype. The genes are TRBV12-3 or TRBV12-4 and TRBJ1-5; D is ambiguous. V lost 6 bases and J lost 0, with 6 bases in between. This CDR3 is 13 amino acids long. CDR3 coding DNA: TGTGCCAGCAGCCTTTATAGCAATCAGCCCCAGCATTTT. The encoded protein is CASSLYSNQPQHF.

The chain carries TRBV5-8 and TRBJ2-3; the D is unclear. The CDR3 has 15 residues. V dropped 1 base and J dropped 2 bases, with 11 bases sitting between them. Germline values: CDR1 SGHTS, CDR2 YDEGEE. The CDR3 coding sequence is TGTGCCAGCAGCTTGTATGCCAGTTACACAGATACGCAGTATTTT. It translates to CASSLYASYTDTQYF.

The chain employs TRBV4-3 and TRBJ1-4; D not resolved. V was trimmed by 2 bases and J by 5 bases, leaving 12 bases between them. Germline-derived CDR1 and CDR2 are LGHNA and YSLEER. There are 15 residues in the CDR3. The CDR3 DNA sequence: TGCGCCAGCAGCCAAAAATCGGGCCCCAATGAAAAACTGTTTTTT. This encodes CASSQKSGPNEKLFF.

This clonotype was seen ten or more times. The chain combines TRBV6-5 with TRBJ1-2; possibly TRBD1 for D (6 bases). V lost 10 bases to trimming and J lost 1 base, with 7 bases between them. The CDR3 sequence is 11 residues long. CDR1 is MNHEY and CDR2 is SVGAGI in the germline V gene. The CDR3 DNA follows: TGTGCCACGGACAGTAACTATGGCTACACCTTC. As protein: CATDSNYGYTF.

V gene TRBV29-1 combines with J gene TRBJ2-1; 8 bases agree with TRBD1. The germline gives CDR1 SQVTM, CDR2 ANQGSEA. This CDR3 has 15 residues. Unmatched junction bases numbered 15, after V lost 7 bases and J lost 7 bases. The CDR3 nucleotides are TGCAGCGGGCACCTCGGGGACAGGACCCGAAATGAGCAGTTCTTC. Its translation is CSGHLGDRTRNEQFF.

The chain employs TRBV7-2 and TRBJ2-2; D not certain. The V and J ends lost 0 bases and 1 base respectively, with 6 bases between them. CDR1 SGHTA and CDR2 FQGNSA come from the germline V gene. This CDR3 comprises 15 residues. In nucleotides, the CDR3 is TGTGCCAGCAGCTTAGCTGCTGGGAACACCGGGGAGCTGTTTTTT. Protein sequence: CASSLAAGNTGELFF.

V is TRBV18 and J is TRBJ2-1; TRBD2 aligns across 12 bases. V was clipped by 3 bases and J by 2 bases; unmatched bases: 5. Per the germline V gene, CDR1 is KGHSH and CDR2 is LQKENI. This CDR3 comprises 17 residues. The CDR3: CASSPTSGRNPYNEQFF. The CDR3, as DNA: TGTGCCAGCTCACCCACTAGCGGGAGGAACCCCTACAATGAGCAGTTCTTC. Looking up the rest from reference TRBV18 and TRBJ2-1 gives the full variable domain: NAGVMQNPRHLVRRRGQEARLRCSPMKGHSHVYWYRQLPEEGLKFMVYLQKENIIDESGMPKERFSAEFPKEGPSILRIQQVVRGDSAAYFCASSPTSGRNPYNEQFFGPGTRLTVL.

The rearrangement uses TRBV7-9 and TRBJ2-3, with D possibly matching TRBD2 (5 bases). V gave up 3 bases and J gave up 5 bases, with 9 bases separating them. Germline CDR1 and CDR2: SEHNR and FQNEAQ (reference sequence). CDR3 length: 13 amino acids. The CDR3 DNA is TGTGCCAGCAGCTTGGAGGCTCGAGATACGCAGTATTTT. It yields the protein CASSLEARDTQYF.